The clone carrying this T cell receptor (beta chain) appeared a few times. What it recognizes is unknown. It was with a sample-barcoded 5' primer and a J-beta primer mix that a second PCR of roughly 6 to 12 cycles was run. Each cDNA molecule was tagged by a template-switch adaptor that had 12 random nucleotides. TCRdb passed the 5' RACE reads through MiXCR, listing each CDR3 protein once. The data hold around 800,000 distinct CDR3 sequences, with more than 25% observed a single time. The entry originates in a study of blood T cells in healthy people across ages. The study, taken as a whole, reports: Unknown donor CMV status possibly confounded expanded clonotype changes. Correlation between TCR beta diversity and naive T cell percentage was strong. PBMCs that were unsorted prevented a conclusive naive versus antigen-experienced comparison.

The V end lost 5 bases, the J end lost 6 bases, and 11 bases lay between the germline ends. This CDR3 contains 12 residues. Germline loops: CDR1 SEHNR, CDR2 FQNEAQ (reference sequence). These sequences were also reported in another study, on T cells of mothers and their children.

V gene TRBV7-9 combines with J gene TRBJ2-7; D is uncertain. Sequenced material: blood. The sequence came from a boy aged 5-17 years in good health. Written as DNA, the CDR3 is TGTGCCAGCAGCCGGAATAAAGGCGAGCAGTACTTC. Translating gives CASSRNKGEQYF. Full variable domain (rest looked up from reference TRBV7-9 and TRBJ2-7): DTGVSQNPRHKITKRGQNVTFRCDPISEHNRLYWYRQTLGQGPEFLTYFQNEAQLEKSRLLSDRFSAERPKGSFSTLEIQRTEQGDSAMYLCASSRNKGEQYFGPGTRLTVT.